This T cell receptor beta chain was identified during a study of blood T cell repertoires in COVID-19. Overall study: COVID-19 samples collected from the United States, Italy and Spain covered acute and convalescent phases.

The CDR3 extends over 15 amino acids. The germline gives CDR1 SGHAT, CDR2 FQNNGV. V lost 5 bases to trimming and J lost 0 bases, with 10 bases between them. Measured with immunoSEQ multiplex PCR; TCRdb has only the in-frame clones, and not every one. The sample lists under 90,000 clones, about 70% seen once, with over 5.5% in the top ten. The receptor was isolated from a man in his fifties or sixties with active or convalescent COVID-19. J is TRBJ2-2 and V is TRBV11-2; weak D call: TRBD1 (5 bases). The sample comprised peripheral blood. The CDR3 reads CASSPTDANTGELFF. The DNA of the CDR3 is TGTGCCAGCAGCCCGACAGACGCGAACACCGGGGAGCTGTTTTTT.